The sequence of this T cell receptor beta chain was determined in a study of beta chain features in type 1 diabetes. This CDR3 is 15 amino acids long. Unmatched junction bases numbered 12, after V lost 6 bases and J lost 5 bases. Germline V lookup: CDR1 MDHEN, CDR2 SYDVKM. Reverse transcription of all isolated RNA meant that expressed TCRB transcripts were sequenced. Produced via immunoSEQ multiplex PCR; TCRdb's table is partial and in-frame only. The repertoire holds some 900,000 clones, roughly a sixth seen once, with 0.02% to 0.025% in the top ten. Staining for CD45RO/CCR7/CD25/CD127/CD95/CD27 allowed sorting of CD4+ naive, central memory, regulatory and stem cell-like memory cells.

The rearrangement links TRBV28 to TRBJ2-5, with 7 positions matching TRBD2. The TCR originated in a woman aged 18-29 years in good health. The source material was naive CD4+ T cells from blood. CDR3 DNA sequence: TGTGCCAGCAGCCCCGGATTCTCAGCGGGGGAGACCCAGTACTTC. Its protein product is CASSPGFSAGETQYF.